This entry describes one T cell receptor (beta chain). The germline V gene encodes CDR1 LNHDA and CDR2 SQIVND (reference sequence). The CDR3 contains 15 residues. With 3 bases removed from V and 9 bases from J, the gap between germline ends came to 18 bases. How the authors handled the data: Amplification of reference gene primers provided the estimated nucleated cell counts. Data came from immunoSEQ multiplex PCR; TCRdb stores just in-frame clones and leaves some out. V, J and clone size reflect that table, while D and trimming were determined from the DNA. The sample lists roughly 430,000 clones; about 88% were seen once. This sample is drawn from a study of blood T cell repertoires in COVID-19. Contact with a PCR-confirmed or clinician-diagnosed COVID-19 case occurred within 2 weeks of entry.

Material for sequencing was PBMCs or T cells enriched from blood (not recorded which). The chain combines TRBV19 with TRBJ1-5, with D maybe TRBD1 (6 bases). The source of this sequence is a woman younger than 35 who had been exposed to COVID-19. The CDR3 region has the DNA TGTGCCAGTAGTATCACGGAGGCAGGGGTGAGGCCCCAGCATTTT. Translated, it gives CASSITEAGVRPQHF.